The TCR beta chain under discussion was sequenced for a study of PD-L1 blockade in urothelial cancer. Background on the study: About nine tenths of the roughly 30 patients were men who had bladder-origin urothelial cancer. At 3 weeks (second dose) and 6 weeks after starting treatment, blood was analyzed. Per blood sample, T cells had a median of about 150,000.

Trimming left V 4 bases short and J 0 bases short, with 9 bases between. The CDR3 totals 15 residues. CDR1 is MGHRA and CDR2 is YSYEKL in the germline V gene. Each PCR reaction had synthetic TCR analog templates spiked into it. Data came from immunoSEQ multiplex PCR; TCRdb stores just in-frame clones and leaves some out. This table has more than 55,000 clones, about 86% appearing once. The sample consisted of PBMCs, taken around atezolizumab (anti-PD-L1) treatment. The chain couples TRBV4-1 to TRBJ1-4; D gene ambiguous. The receptor was isolated from a man in his fifties with urothelial cancer. This CDR3 is CASSRASTTNEKLFF. The DNA for the CDR3 is TGCGCCAGCAGCCGGGCGAGTACAACTAATGAAAAACTGTTTTTT.